This TCR beta chain was documented in a study of T-cell reconstitution after alpha-beta-depleted transplantation in children. There are many counts of this clonotype. Unique molecular identifiers were incorporated during preparation of the TCRbeta library. Each CDR3 protein is one row after TCRdb ran MiXCR on the PCR reads. This table has about 340,000 distinct CDR3 sequences, less than 15% appearing once. The CDR3 contains 15 residues. CDR1 is SGHVS and CDR2 is FQNEAQ in the germline V gene. The ends lost 5 bases at V and 0 bases at J; junction bases unmatched: 5. This sequence was found in a human donor who donated a stem cell graft to a child with Fanconi anemia. The material was PBMCs, obtained from the stem cell graft. The rearrangement joins TRBV7-8 to TRBJ1-2; TRBD1 matches at 8 bases. CDR3 nucleotides: TGTGCCAGCAGCCCAGGACAGGGAGCTAACTATGGCTACACCTTC. This sequence encodes CASSPGQGANYGYTF.